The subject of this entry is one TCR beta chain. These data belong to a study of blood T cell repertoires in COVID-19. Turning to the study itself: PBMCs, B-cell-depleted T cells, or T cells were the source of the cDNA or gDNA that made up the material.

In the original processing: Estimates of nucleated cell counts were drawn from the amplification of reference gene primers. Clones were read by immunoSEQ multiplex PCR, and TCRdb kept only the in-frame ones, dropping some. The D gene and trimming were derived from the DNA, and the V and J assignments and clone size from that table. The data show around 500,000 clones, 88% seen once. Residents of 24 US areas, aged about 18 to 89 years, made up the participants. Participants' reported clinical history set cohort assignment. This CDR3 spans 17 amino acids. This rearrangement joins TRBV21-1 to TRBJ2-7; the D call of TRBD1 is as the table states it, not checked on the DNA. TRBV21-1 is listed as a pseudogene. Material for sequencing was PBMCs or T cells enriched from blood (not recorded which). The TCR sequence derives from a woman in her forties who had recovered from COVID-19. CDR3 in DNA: TGTGCCAGCACCCCGCATAAGTTGTGGGACAGTCTAAGAGAGCAGTACTTC. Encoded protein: CASTPHKLWDSLREQYF.